Shown below are 5 T cell receptor delta chains from a single sample sequenced in a study of DNA immune sequencing with unique molecular identifiers. All 8 TRDV and 4 TRDJ genes were targeted in 32-plex amplification of genomic DNA. In around 3 barcoding PCR cycles, molecules received a 12-nucleotide UMI, then adapter PCR followed. TCRdb re-processed the multiplex PCR reads using CATT. Of approximately 5,000 delta-chain clones detected, 10% to 15% appear once; the ten largest clones hold around half. Sequencing was done on a sample of gamma-delta T cells enriched from blood buffy coat, or unenriched PBMCs (not recorded which). Receptor source: a human donor in good health.

On this clone itself: The likely explanation is a read error, given a far larger clone one base away. This specimen includes other DNA sequences encoding the same CDR3. The gene calls are TRDV2 and TRDJ1, with D uncertain. There are 14 residues in the CDR3. Per the germline V gene, CDR1 is GEAIGNYY and CDR2 is EKD. Trimming removed 0 bases from V and 5 bases from J, with 12 bases in between. The CDR3 DNA sequence: TGTGCCTGTGACACCGTCGCGCTACCTGATAAACTCATCTTT. It is translated as CACDTVALPDKLIF.

In its sample, this clone was seen a few times. The amino acid sequence in TCRdb belongs to a much larger clone and departs from this DNA's translation at residue 2, likely a sequencing read error; the sequence shown is translated from the DNA. The gene calls are TRDV2 and TRDJ3, with D maybe TRDD3 (5 bases). CDR1 GEAIGNYY and CDR2 EKD come from the germline V gene. CDR3 size: 19 residues. CDR3 residues: CSCDTGGLRSSWDTRQMFF. The CDR3 DNA reads TGTTCCTGTGACACGGGGGGGCTACGGAGCTCCTGGGACACCCGACAGATGTTTTTC.

The sample holds a few counts of this clone. A far more abundant clone sits one base away, making this likely a read error. Other DNA sequences from this sample encode an identical CDR3 as well. The chain joins TRDV2 to TRDJ1; 9 positions match TRDD3. The CDR3 sequence is 17 residues long. V lost 0 bases and J lost 0; bases outside the gene matches: 7. Germline lookup yields CDR1 GEAIGNYY and CDR2 EKD. The CDR3, as DNA: TGTGCCTGTGACACCTTAACTGGGGGACATGACACCGATAAACTCATCTTT. This codes for CACDTLTGGHDTDKLIF.

V usage is TRDV2 and J usage is TRDJ1; maybe TRDD2 (6 bases). The ends were cut back, 5 bases at V and 1 base at J, with 31 bases in the middle. This CDR3 comprises 20 residues. CDR1 and CDR2 from the germline V gene are GEAIGNYY and EKD. DNA for the CDR3: TGTGCCTGTGTCCCGATTCCTATCGATACACGGGTCGGGTGCACCGATAAACTCATCTTT. Its translation is CACVPIPIDTRVGCTDKLIF.

On this clone itself: TCRdb's entry gives the protein of a much larger clone, which mismatches this DNA's translation at residue 9, likely from a read error; the protein reported here is translated from the DNA. The CDR3 spells CACDKLGDLPYTDKLIF. In nucleotides, the CDR3 is TGTGCCTGTGACAAACTGGGGGACCTCCCCTACACCGATAAACTCATCTTT. This sequence joins TRDV2 and TRDJ1, with 9 bases that match TRDD3. CDR1 is GEAIGNYY and CDR2 is EKD in the germline V gene. With V trimmed by 2 bases and J by 0 bases, 9 bases remained unmatched. CDR3 size: 17 residues.